These 27 T cell receptor beta chains were sequenced from one sample in a study of response to subunit inactivated influenza vaccine. MiXCR, applied by TCRdb to the RT-PCR reads, yields one record per CDR3 protein. The table records 650,000 to 850,000 distinct CDR3 sequences, approximately 13% of them present only once. Sequences were derived from PBMCs from blood, sampled 14 to 15 days before vaccination. These receptor sequences come from a man aged 50 to 60 who received an inactivated influenza vaccine.

V gene TRBV7-2 combines with J gene TRBJ1-1, with unresolved D. The V end was cut by 3 bases, the J end by 0 bases, with 11 bases between. The germline V gene has CDR1 SGHTA and CDR2 FQGNSA. The CDR3 length is 15 residues. CDR3 sequence (DNA): TGTGCCAGCAGCTTCTTGCCAGGCATGAACACTGAAGCTTTCTTT. It encodes CASSFLPGMNTEAFF.

This clonotype was seen only a few times. The chain joins TRBV6-1 to TRBJ2-7; 7 nucleotides match TRBD2. V was clipped by 6 bases and J by 2 bases; unmatched bases: 10. CDR3 length equals 15 residues. The germline gives CDR1 MNHNS, CDR2 SASEGT. The CDR3 DNA reads TGTGCCAGCAGGAAGGCTTTGGGGGGGGCCTACGAGCAGTACTTC. Translated: CASRKALGGAYEQYF.

There are a few counts of this clonotype. The chain is built from TRBV5-1 and TRBJ2-3; tentatively, D is TRBD1 (6 bases). V was trimmed by 3 bases and J by 0 bases, leaving 11 bases between them. The length of the CDR3 is 15 residues. CDR1 SGHRS and CDR2 YFSETQ come from the germline V gene. CDR3 nucleotides: TGCGCCAGCAGCTCGGACAGTTCGAGCACAGATACGCAGTATTTT. Residues: CASSSDSSSTDTQYF. Drawing the rest from reference TRBV5-1 and TRBJ2-3, the complete variable domain is KAGVTQTPRYLIKTRGQQVTLSCSPISGHRSVSWYQQTPGQGLQFLFEYFSETQRNKGNFPGRFSGRQFSNSRSEMNVSTLELGDSALYLCASSSDSSSTDTQYFGPGTRLTVL.

This clonotype has a count of ten or more. V gene TRBV27 combines with J gene TRBJ2-3; 7 nucleotides agree with TRBD2. The CDR3 has 14 amino acids. Germline trimming cut 5 bases from V and 4 bases from J; bases unmatched to any gene: 6. The germline gives CDR1 MNHEY, CDR2 SMNVEV (reference sequence). CDR3 DNA: TGTGCCAGCAGTCGGCGGGGAGGGGCAGATACGCAGTATTTT. Its protein product is CASSRRGGADTQYF.

The table lists this clonotype with many counts. This rearrangement joins TRBV6-2 or TRBV6-3 to TRBJ2-7; no clear D. V dropped 1 base and J dropped 0 bases, with 1 base sitting between them. Germline V gene sequence: CDR1 MNHEY, CDR2 SVGEGT. The CDR3 extends over 12 amino acids. The CDR3 protein is CASSYYSYEQYF. The CDR3 DNA reads TGTGCCAGCAGTTACTACTCCTACGAGCAGTACTTC.

This clonotype was seen only a few times. V and J are TRBV6-1 and TRBJ2-2; 7 nucleotides agree with TRBD1. Germline-derived CDR1 and CDR2 are MNHNS and SASEGT. J gave up 6 bases and V 5 bases, and 6 bases lay outside the gene matches. The CDR3 is 14 amino acids. This CDR3 is CASSPDRKAGELFF. The CDR3 DNA reads TGTGCCAGCAGTCCGGACAGGAAGGCCGGGGAGCTGTTTTTT.

Remarks on this clonotype: At one end, the junction sequence differs from germline, possibly due to a read error. V gene TRBV5-1 combines with J gene TRBJ2-3; 10 nucleotides agree with TRBD2. The CDR3 spans 16 residues. CDR1 is SGHRS, CDR2 YFSETQ, per germline. The CDR3 is CASSLVAGGGTDTQYF. The CDR3 nucleotides read TGTGCCAGCAGCTTAGTAGCGGGAGGTGGCACAGATACGCAGTATTTT. Variable domain in full (rest from reference TRBV5-1 and TRBJ2-3): KAGVTQTPRYLIKTRGQQVTLSCSPISGHRSVSWYQQTPGQGLQFLFEYFSETQRNKGNFPGRFSGRQFSNSRSEMNVSTLELGDSALYLCASSLVAGGGTDTQYFGPGTRLTVL.

This clonotype has only a few counts. CDR3 protein: CSATAYGELFF. In nucleotides, the CDR3 is TGCAGTGCTACCGCGTATGGGGAGCTGTTTTTT. The rearrangement joins TRBV20-1 to TRBJ2-2, with D uncertain. V lost 4 bases and J lost 8, with 8 bases in between. CDR1 DFQATT and CDR2 SNEGSKA come from the germline V gene (reference sequence). The CDR3 runs 11 residues.

The chain has TRBV24-1 and TRBJ2-5, with D hard to call. The V end was cut by 3 bases, the J end by 1 base, with 11 bases between. Germline CDR1 is KGHDR and CDR2 is SFDVKD. CDR3 length: 15 amino acids. CDR3 nucleotides: TGTGCCACCAGTGATCCGCGACACCCCCAAGAGACCCAGTACTTC. Protein product: CATSDPRHPQETQYF.

This clonotype was counted a single time. The chain joins TRBV15 to TRBJ2-5, with TRBD2 matching 7 bases. CDR3 size: 15 residues. The germline gives CDR1 LNHNV, CDR2 YYDKDF (reference sequence). Unmatched junction bases numbered 9, after V lost 5 bases and J lost 3 bases. This CDR3 is CATSLGGVKEETQYF. The CDR3 nucleotides are TGTGCCACCAGCCTTGGGGGGGTCAAGGAAGAGACCCAGTACTTC.

This clonotype was seen at least ten times. The CDR3, as DNA: TGTGCCAGCACCTCAGTCGGGGGTAATCAGCCCCAGCATTTT. Protein product: CASTSVGGNQPQHF. This rearrangement joins TRBV12-3 or TRBV12-4 to TRBJ1-5, with D perhaps matching TRBD1 (5 bases). V gave up 7 bases and J gave up 4 bases, with 14 bases separating them. CDR3 length equals 14 residues.

This clonotype turned up a few times. The chain carries TRBV28 and TRBJ2-4; D uncertain. This CDR3 comprises 16 residues. Trimming stripped 5 bases from V and 0 bases from J, with 14 bases between. CDR1 is MDHEN and CDR2 is SYDVKM in the germline V gene. CDR3 protein: CASSRRSRPAKNIQYF. The CDR3, as DNA: TGTGCCAGCAGTCGAAGGTCAAGGCCAGCCAAAAACATTCAGTACTTC.

In its sample, this clonotype was seen a few times. V is TRBV2 and J is TRBJ2-7, with D tentatively TRBD2 (7 bases). The V end lost 4 bases, the J end lost 5 bases, and 15 bases lay between the germline ends. Germline CDR1 reads SNHLY; CDR2 reads FYNNEI. CDR3 length: 14 amino acids. The CDR3 region is CASSGAGARHEQYF. The CDR3 DNA sequence: TGTGCCAGCAGTGGGGCGGGGGCAAGGCACGAGCAGTACTTC.

This clonotype was seen a handful of times. V and J are TRBV3-1 and TRBJ2-7; D unresolved. Germline lookup yields CDR1 LGHDT and CDR2 YNNKEL (reference sequence). The CDR3 spans 15 residues. Trimming shortened V by 1 base and J by 5 bases, and 15 bases separated the two germline ends. For the CDR3, the DNA is TGTGCCAGCAGCCAAGGCGCCCTTAATTTGAACGAGCAGTACTTC. This gives the protein CASSQGALNLNEQYF.

The V gene is TRBV7-8, the J gene TRBJ1-3; D might be TRBD1 (6 bases). V was pared by 5 bases and J by 1 base, with 18 bases between. Germline CDR1 SGHVS, CDR2 FQNEAQ. CDR3 length equals 17 residues. The CDR3 bases are TGTGCCAGCAGCGTAAAGACAGGATTACTTTCTGGAAACACCATATATTTT. Translating gives CASSVKTGLLSGNTIYF.

This sequence joins TRBV5-5 and TRBJ1-3; the D is unclear. The CDR3 totals 13 residues. CDR1 SGHKS and CDR2 YYEKEE come from the germline V gene (reference sequence). V was pared by 4 bases and J by 8 bases, with 13 bases between. This CDR3 reads CASSTDSGDTIYF. In DNA form, the CDR3 reads TGTGCCAGCAGCACCGACTCGGGCGACACCATATATTTT.

A few counts support this clonotype. V and J are TRBV7-6 and TRBJ2-3, with D unclear. The germline V gene encodes CDR1 SGHVS and CDR2 FNYEAQ. The CDR3 extends over 15 amino acids. The V gene lost 5 bases and the J gene lost 0 bases, with 12 bases spanning the gap. DNA for the CDR3: TGTGCCAGCAGCCGTATGAGTATTAGCACAGATACGCAGTATTTT. Translation: CASSRMSISTDTQYF.

This clonotype has more than one count but fewer than ten. V is TRBV10-3 and J is TRBJ1-1; 10 nucleotides line up with TRBD1. This CDR3 region has 17 residues. Trimming removed 2 bases from V and 0 bases from J; junction bases left unmatched: 6. Germline CDR1 reads ENHRY; CDR2 reads SYGVKD. Here the CDR3 DNA reads TGTGCCATCAGTGAGACCTGGACAGGGGGAATGAACACTGAAGCTTTCTTT. This sequence encodes CAISETWTGGMNTEAFF.

Only one count was recorded for this clonotype. This chain joins TRBV18 and TRBJ2-7, with D possibly matching TRBD2 (6 bases). CDR1 is KGHSH and CDR2 is LQKENI in the germline V gene. The CDR3 is 14 amino acids. The V and J ends lost 4 bases and 4 bases respectively, with 14 bases between them. The CDR3 loop is CASSLQRAAYEQYF. Written as DNA, the CDR3 is TGTGCCAGCTCACTACAGCGGGCTGCTTACGAGCAGTACTTC.

Details on this clonotype: Sequence at one end of the junction differs from germline and may be a read error. V gene TRBV28 combines with J gene TRBJ2-7; D perhaps matches TRBD1 (6 bases). Germline CDR1 MDHEN, CDR2 SYDVKM. This CDR3 has 12 amino acids. The CDR3 sequence is CASSAWDTDRNF. The CDR3 DNA is TGTGCCAGCAGTGCCTGGGACACGGATAGGAACTTC.

V and J are TRBV4-3 and TRBJ2-3; D unresolved. This CDR3 spans 13 amino acids. Per germline, CDR1 LGHNA and CDR2 YSLEER. V lost 4 bases and J 6 bases, leaving 11 bases between the germline ends. The CDR3 sequence is CASSPHFRDTQYF. CDR3 nucleotides: TGCGCCAGCAGCCCACATTTCAGGGATACGCAGTATTTT.

This clonotype has just a few counts. V and J are TRBV11-1 and TRBJ1-1, with TRBD1 as a possible D gene (6 bases). Per the germline V gene, CDR1 is SGHAT and CDR2 is FQDESV (reference sequence). The CDR3 is made up of 15 amino acids. Trimming stripped 0 bases from V and 3 bases from J, with 11 bases between. CDR3 coding DNA: TGTGCCAGCAGCTTAGCGCAGGGGCCGCACACTGAAGCTTTCTTT. Protein product: CASSLAQGPHTEAFF.

The chain couples TRBV7-2 to TRBJ2-7; possible D gene TRBD1, 6 bases. V lost 3 bases to trimming and J lost 0 bases, with 9 bases between them. The CDR3 covers 14 residues. Germline loops: CDR1 SGHTA, CDR2 FQGNSA. In DNA form, the CDR3 reads TGTGCCAGCAGCTTGGGACACTTCTCCTACGAGCAGTACTTC. It yields the protein CASSLGHFSYEQYF.

This clonotype was observed a few times. The rearrangement links TRBV3-1 to TRBJ2-7; D gene uncertain. The V gene's germline CDR1 is LGHDT and CDR2 YNNKEL (reference sequence). The V and J ends lost 4 bases and 6 bases respectively, with 19 bases between them. The CDR3 loop spans 15 amino acids. CDR3 DNA sequence: TGTGCCAGCAGCCTTAGTTCGTTGGACGACGCCGAGCAGTACTTC. Its protein is CASSLSSLDDAEQYF.

This clonotype has only a few counts. This chain's CDR3 is CASSVQQGSYEQYF. DNA for the CDR3: TGTGCCAGCAGTGTCCAACAGGGTTCCTACGAGCAGTACTTC. This rearrangement joins TRBV28 to TRBJ2-7; perhaps TRBD1 as D (6 bases). Trimming took off 5 bases at V and 1 base at J, with 12 bases between the two ends. Germline loops: CDR1 MDHEN, CDR2 SYDVKM. The CDR3 loop spans 14 amino acids. The full variable domain, its missing parts supplied by reference TRBV28 and TRBJ2-7, is DVKVTQSSRYLVKRTGEKVFLECVQDMDHENMFWYRQDPGLGLRLIYFSYDVKMKEKGDIPEGYSVSREKKERFSLILESASTNQTSMYLCASSVQQGSYEQYFGPGTRLTVT.

The chain links TRBV20-1 to TRBJ2-6; D is possibly TRBD1 or TRBD2 (5 bases each). With 3 bases removed from V and 4 bases from J, the gap between germline ends came to 10 bases. Germline V gene data show CDR1 as DFQATT and CDR2 as SNEGSKA (reference sequence). The CDR3 covers 14 residues. The CDR3 protein is CSASGTLGANVLTF. In DNA, the CDR3 is TGCAGTGCTAGCGGGACGCTCGGGGCCAACGTCCTGACTTTC.

This clonotype was observed at least ten times. V gene TRBV2 combines with J gene TRBJ1-1; 8 bases agree with TRBD1. The germline V gene encodes CDR1 SNHLY and CDR2 FYNNEI. V lost 6 bases to trimming and J lost 4 bases; unmatched junction nucleotides: 4. CDR3 length: 13 residues. The CDR3 loop reads CASSSDRGTEAFF. As DNA, the CDR3 is TGTGCCAGCAGCTCAGACAGGGGCACTGAAGCTTTCTTT.